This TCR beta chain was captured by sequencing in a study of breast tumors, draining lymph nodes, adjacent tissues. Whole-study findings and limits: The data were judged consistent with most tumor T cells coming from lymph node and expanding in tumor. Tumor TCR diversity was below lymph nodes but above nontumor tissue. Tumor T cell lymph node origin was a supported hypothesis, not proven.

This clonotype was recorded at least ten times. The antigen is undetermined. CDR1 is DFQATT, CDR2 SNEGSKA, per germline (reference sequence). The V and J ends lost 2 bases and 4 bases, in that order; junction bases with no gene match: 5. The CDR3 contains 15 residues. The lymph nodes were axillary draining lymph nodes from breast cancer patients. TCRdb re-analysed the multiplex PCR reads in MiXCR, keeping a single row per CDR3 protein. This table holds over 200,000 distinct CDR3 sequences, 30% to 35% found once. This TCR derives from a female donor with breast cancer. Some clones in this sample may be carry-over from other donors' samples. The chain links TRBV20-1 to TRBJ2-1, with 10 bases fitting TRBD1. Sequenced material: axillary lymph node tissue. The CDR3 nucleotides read TGCAGTGCTAGACCCGGGACAGGGGATTACAATGAGCAGTTCTTC. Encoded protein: CSARPGTGDYNEQFF.